This TCR beta chain was found in a study of blood T cell repertoires in COVID-19. Across the whole study: Samples of COVID-19 (acute and convalescent) were obtained from the United States, Italy and Spain. Sources were T cells, B-cell-depleted T cells, or PBMCs; the material itself was cDNA or gDNA.

In the original processing: Scientists estimated how many nucleated cells there were by amplifying reference gene primers. Only in-frame clones appear in the TCRdb table, and some are missing; sequencing was by immunoSEQ multiplex PCR. V and J calls plus clone size are reproduced from that table; the DNA served to infer D and trimming. The table lists 180,000 or so clones, about 90% of them singletons. V was clipped by 5 bases and J by 7 bases; unmatched bases: 9. This CDR3 is 15 amino acids long. Germline V gene lookup returns CDR1 MDHEN and CDR2 SYDVKM. The sample was peripheral blood. The chain has TRBV28 and TRBJ1-5; 9 bases agree with TRBD1. The receptor was isolated from a man aged 35-49 years with active or convalescent COVID-19. The CDR3 reads CASSPTGGGWQPQHF. As DNA, the CDR3 is TGTGCCAGCAGTCCTACAGGGGGCGGATGGCAGCCCCAGCATTTT.